What follows describes a single T cell receptor beta chain. The data originate from a study of blood T cell repertoires in COVID-19. Study in general: The samples span acute and convalescent COVID-19 from the United States, Italy and Spain. PBMCs, B-cell-depleted T cells, or T cells provided the cDNA or gDNA that made up the material.

Clones were sequenced by immunoSEQ multiplex PCR, and TCRdb holds only the in-frame ones, with some missing. Of about 200,000 clones in the sample, roughly 77% are singletons; the top ten hold approximately 5.9%. J lost 5 bases, V lost 4 bases, and 13 bases had no gene match. This CDR3 has 16 amino acids. V usage is TRBV5-3 and J usage is TRBJ2-5; 8 bases are a match to TRBD2. TRBV5-3 is marked as an open reading frame, function uncertain. The source of this sequence is a woman aged 40-49 years with COVID-19, enrolled during active disease. The specimen was peripheral blood. CDR3 nucleotides: TGTGCCAGAAGCGGGCGGGGGAGCGGGAGAGGGGAGACCCAGTACTTC. Translated: CARSGRGSGRGETQYF.